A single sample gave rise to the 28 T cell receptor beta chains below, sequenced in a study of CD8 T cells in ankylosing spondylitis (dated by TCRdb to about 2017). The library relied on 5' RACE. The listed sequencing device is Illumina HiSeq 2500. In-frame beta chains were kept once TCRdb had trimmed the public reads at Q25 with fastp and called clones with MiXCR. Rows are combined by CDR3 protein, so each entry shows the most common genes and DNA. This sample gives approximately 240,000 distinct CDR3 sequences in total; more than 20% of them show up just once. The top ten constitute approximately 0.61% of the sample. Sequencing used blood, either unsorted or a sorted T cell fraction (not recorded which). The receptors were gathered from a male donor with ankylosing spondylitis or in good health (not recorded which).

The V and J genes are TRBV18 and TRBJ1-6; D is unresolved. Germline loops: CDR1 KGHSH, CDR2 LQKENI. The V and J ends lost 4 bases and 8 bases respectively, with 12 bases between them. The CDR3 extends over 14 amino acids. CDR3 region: CASSLMDRDSPLHF. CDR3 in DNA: TGTGCCAGCTCACTAATGGACCGGGATTCACCCCTCCACTTT. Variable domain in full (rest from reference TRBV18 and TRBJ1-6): NAGVMQNPRHLVRRRGQEARLRCSPMKGHSHVYWYRQLPEEGLKFMVYLQKENIIDESGMPKERFSAEFPKEGPSILRIQQVVRGDSAAYFCASSLMDRDSPLHFGNGTRLTVT.

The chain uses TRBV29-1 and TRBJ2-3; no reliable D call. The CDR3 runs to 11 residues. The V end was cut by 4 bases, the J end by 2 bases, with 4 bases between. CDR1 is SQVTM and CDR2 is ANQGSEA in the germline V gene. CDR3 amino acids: CSVASTDTQYF. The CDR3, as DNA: TGCAGCGTTGCGTCCACAGATACGCAGTATTTT.

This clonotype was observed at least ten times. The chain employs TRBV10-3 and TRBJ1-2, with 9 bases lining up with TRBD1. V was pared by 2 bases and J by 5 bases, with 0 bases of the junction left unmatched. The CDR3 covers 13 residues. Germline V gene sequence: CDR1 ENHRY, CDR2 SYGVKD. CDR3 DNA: TGTGCCATCAGTGAGGGACAGGGGTATGGCTACACCTTC. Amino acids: CAISEGQGYGYTF.

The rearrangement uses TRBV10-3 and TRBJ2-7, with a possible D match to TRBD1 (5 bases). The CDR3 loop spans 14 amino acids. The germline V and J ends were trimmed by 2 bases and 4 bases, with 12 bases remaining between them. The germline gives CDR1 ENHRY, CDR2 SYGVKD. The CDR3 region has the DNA TGTGCCATCAGTGAGGGCAGGGCTAGGTACGAGCAGTACTTC. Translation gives CAISEGRARYEQYF.

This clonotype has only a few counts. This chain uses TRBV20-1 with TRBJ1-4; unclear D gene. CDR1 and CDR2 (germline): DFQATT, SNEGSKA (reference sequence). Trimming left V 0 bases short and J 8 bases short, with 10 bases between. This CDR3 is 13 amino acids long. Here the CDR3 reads CSARDPQKEKLFF. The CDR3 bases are TGCAGTGCTAGAGATCCCCAAAAAGAAAAACTGTTTTTT.

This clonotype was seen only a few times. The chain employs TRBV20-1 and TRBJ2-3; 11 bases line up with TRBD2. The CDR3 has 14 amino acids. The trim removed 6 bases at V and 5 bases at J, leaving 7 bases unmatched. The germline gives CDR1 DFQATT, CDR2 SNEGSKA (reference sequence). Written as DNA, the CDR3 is TGCAGTGCATCCCTTCTAGCGGGGGGAGATACGCAGTATTTT. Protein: CSASLLAGGDTQYF.

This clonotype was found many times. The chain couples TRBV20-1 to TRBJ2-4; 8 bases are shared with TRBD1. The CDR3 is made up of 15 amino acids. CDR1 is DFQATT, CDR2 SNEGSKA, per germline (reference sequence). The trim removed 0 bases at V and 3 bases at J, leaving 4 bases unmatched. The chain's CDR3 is CSARDDRGSKNIQYF. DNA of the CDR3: TGCAGTGCTAGAGACGACAGGGGAAGCAAAAACATTCAGTACTTC.

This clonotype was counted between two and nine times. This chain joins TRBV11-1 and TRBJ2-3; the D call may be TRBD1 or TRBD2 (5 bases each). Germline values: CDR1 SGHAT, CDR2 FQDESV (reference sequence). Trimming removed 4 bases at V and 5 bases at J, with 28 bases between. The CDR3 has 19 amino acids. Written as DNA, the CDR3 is TGTGCCAGCAGCTCCGAGATCAGAGGGGTGTCCTTAGCACAAGATACGCAGTATTTT. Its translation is CASSSEIRGVSLAQDTQYF. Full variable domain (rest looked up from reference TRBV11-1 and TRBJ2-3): EAEVAQSPRYKITEKSQAVAFWCDPISGHATLYWYRQILGQGPELLVQFQDESVVDDSQLPKDRFSAERLKGVDSTLKIQPAELGDSAMYLCASSSEIRGVSLAQDTQYFGPGTRLTVL.

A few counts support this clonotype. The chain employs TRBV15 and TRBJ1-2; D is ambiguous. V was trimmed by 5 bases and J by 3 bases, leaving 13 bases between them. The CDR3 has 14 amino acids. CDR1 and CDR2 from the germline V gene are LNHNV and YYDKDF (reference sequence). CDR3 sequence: CATSHPSKDYGYTF. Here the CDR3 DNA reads TGTGCCACCAGCCACCCCTCTAAGGACTATGGCTACACCTTC.

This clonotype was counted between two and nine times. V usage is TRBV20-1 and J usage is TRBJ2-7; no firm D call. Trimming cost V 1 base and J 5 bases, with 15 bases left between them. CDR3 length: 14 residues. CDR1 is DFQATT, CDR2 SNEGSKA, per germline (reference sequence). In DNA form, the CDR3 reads TGCAGTGCTAGAGGTCTAACGTCCGGCGACGAGCAGTACTTC. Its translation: CSARGLTSGDEQYF.

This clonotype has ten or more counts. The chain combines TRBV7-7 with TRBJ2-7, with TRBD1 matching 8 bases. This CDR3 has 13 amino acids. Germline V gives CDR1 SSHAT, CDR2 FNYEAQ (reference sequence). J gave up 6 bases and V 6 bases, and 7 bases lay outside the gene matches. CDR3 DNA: TGTGCCAGCAGTTTGACAGGGGTGGGCGAGCAGTACTTC. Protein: CASSLTGVGEQYF. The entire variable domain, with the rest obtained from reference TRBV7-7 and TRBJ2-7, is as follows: GAGVSQSPRYKVTKRGQDVTLRCDPISSHATLYWYQQALGQGPEFLTYFNYEAQPDKSGLPSDRFSAERPEGSISTLTIQRTEQRDSAMYRCASSLTGVGEQYFGPGTRLTVT.

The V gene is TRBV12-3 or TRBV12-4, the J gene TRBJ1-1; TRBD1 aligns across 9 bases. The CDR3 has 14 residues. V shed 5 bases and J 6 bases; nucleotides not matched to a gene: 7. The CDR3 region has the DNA TGTGCCAGCAGTCGGACAGGGGTGAATGCTGAAGCTTTCTTT. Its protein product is CASSRTGVNAEAFF.

CDR3 coding DNA: TGTGCCATCAGTGAAGCAGGGGACAATCAGCCCCAGCATTTT. Encoded protein: CAISEAGDNQPQHF. The chain is built from TRBV10-3 and TRBJ1-5, with D possibly matching TRBD1 (6 bases). The CDR3 is 14 residues long. The ends were cut back, 3 bases at V and 3 bases at J, with 9 bases in the middle. Germline V CDR1 and CDR2: ENHRY, SYGVKD.

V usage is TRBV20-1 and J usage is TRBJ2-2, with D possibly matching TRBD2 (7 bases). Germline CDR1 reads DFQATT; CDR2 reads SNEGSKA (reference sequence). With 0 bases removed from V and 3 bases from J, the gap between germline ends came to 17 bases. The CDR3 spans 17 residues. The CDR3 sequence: CSARDSSPGGHTGELFF. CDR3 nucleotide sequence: TGCAGTGCTAGAGACTCCTCCCCGGGGGGCCACACCGGGGAGCTGTTTTTT.

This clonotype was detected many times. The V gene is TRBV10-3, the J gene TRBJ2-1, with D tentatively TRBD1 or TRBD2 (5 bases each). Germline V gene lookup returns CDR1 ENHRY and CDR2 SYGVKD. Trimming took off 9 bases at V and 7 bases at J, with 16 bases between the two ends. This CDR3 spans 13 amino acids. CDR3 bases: TGTGCCATACAAGAGGGGCCAGGGAATGAGCAGTTCTTC. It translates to CAIQEGPGNEQFF.

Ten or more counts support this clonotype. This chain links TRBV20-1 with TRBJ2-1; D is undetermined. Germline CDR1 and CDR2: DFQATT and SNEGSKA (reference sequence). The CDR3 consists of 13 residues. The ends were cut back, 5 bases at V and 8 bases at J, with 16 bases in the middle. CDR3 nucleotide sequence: TGCAGTGCTCCGGCCTCAAAATTGGATGAGCAGTTCTTC. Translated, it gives CSAPASKLDEQFF.

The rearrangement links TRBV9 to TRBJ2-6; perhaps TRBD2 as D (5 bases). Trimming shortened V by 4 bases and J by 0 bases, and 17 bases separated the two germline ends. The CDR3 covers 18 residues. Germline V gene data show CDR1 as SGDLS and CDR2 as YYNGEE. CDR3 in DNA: TGTGCCAGCAGCCCCCTTGGACCGACTACCTCTGGGGCCAACGTCCTGACTTTC. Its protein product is CASSPLGPTTSGANVLTF.

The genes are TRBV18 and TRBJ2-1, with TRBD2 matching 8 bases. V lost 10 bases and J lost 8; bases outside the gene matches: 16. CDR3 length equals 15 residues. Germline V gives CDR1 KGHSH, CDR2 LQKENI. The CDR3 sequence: CATNVAGGLNDEQFF. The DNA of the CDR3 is TGTGCCACCAACGTGGCGGGGGGCCTTAATGATGAGCAGTTCTTC.

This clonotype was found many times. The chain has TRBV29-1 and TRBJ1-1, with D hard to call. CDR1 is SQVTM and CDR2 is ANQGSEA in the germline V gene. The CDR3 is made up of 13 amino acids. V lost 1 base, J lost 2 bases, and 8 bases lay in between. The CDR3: CSVEGRANTEAFF. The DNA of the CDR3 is TGCAGCGTTGAAGGTCGGGCTAACACTGAAGCTTTCTTT.

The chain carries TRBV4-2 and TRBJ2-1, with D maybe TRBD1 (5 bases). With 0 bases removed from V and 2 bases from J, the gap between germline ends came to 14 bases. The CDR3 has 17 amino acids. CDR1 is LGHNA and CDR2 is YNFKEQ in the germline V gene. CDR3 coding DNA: TGTGCCAGCAGCCAAGATGGCCCCACAGGCACCTACAATGAGCAGTTCTTC. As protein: CASSQDGPTGTYNEQFF.

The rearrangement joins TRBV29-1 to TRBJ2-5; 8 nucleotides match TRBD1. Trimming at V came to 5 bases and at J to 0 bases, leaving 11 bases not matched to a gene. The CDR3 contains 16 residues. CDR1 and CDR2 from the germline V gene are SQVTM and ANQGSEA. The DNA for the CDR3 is TGCAGCGTTAACCTTTGGGGACAGGCGAACCAAGAGACCCAGTACTTC. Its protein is CSVNLWGQANQETQYF.

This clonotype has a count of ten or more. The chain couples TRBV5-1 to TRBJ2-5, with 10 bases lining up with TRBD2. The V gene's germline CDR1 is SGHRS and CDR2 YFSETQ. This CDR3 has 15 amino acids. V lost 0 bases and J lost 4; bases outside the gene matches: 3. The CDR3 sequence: CASSLGTSGGETQYF. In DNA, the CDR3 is TGCGCCAGCAGCTTGGGGACTAGCGGTGGAGAGACCCAGTACTTC.

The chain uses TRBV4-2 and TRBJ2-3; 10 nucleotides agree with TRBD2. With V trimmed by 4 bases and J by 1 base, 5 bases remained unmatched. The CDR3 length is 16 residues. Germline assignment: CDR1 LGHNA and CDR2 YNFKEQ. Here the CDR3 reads CASSPQSGGGTDTQYF. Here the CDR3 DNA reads TGTGCCAGCAGCCCGCAAAGCGGGGGGGGCACAGATACGCAGTATTTT.

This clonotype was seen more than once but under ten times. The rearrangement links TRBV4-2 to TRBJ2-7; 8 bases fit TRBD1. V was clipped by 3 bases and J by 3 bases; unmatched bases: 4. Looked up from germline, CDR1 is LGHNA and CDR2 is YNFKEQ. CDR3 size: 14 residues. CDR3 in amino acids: CASSHDDRGYEQYF. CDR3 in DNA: TGTGCCAGCAGCCATGATGACAGGGGCTACGAGCAGTACTTC.

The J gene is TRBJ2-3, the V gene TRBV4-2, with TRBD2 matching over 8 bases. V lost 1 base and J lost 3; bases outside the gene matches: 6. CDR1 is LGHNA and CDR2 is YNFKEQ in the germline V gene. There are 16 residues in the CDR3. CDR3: CASSQVKAGETDTQYF. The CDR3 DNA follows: TGTGCCAGCAGCCAAGTCAAAGCGGGGGAAACAGATACGCAGTATTTT.

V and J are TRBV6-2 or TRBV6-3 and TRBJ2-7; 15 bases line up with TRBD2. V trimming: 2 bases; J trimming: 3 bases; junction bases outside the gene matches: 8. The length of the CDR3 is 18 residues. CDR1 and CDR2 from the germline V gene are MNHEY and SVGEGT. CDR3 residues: CASSYRGLAGGWIYEQYF. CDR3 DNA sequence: TGTGCCAGCAGTTACCGGGGACTAGCGGGGGGCTGGATCTACGAGCAGTACTTC.

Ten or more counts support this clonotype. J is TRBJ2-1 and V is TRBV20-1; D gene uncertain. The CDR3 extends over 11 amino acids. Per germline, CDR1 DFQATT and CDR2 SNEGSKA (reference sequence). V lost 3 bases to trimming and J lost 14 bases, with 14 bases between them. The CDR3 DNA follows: TGCAGTGCTAGGACTGCAGCTGGGGAGTTCTTC. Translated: CSARTAAGEFF.

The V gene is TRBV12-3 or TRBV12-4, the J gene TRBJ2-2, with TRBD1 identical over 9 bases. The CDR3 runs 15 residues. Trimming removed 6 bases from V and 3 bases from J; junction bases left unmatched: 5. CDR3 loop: CASRLDRGDTGELFF. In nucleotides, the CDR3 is TGTGCCAGCAGACTAGACAGGGGGGACACCGGGGAGCTGTTTTTT.